This T cell receptor beta chain was sequenced for a study of blood T cells in healthy people across ages. Using a J-beta primer mix together with a sample-barcoded 5' primer, a second PCR was run for about 6 to 11 cycles. TCRdb passed the 5' RACE reads through MiXCR, listing each CDR3 protein once. In the table there are about 1.5 million distinct CDR3 sequences, approximately 38% of which are singletons. Total RNA, at least 6 micrograms per sample, came from PBMCs. Regarding the study as a whole: For the donors, CMV status was unknown and possibly confounded expanded clonotype changes. Naive T cell percentage strongly correlated with TCR beta diversity. Conclusively comparing naive with antigen-experienced cells was impossible with unsorted PBMCs.

For this clonotype: The antigen is undetermined.

The TCR originated in a young woman in good health. Specimen: blood.

The CDR3 bases are TGTGCCAGCAGCTTAGATAACTCGGTCGCCAATCAGCCCCAGCATTTT. Protein product: CASSLDNSVANQPQHF. The V call is TRBV7-2, the J call TRBJ1-5, with no clear D. Germline V CDR1 and CDR2: SGHTA, FQGNSA. The CDR3 covers 16 residues. The germline V and J ends were trimmed by 1 base and 3 bases, with 13 bases remaining between them.